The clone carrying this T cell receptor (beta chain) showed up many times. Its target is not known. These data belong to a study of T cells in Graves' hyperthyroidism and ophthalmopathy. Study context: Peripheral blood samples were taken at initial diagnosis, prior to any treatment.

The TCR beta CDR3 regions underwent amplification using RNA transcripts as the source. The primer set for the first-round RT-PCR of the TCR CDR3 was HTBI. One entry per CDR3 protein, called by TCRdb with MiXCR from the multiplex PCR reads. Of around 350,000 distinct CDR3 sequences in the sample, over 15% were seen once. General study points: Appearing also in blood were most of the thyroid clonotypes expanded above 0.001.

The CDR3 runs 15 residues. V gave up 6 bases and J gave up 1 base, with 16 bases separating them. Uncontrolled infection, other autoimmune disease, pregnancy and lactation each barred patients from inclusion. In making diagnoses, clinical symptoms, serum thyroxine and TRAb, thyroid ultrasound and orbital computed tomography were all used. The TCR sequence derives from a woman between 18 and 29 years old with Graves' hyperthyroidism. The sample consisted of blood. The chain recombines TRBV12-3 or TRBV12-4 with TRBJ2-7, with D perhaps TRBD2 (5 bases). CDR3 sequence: CASRVGLTGSYEQYF. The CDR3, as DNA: TGTGCCAGCAGAGTAGGATTAACGGGGTCCTACGAGCAGTACTTC.